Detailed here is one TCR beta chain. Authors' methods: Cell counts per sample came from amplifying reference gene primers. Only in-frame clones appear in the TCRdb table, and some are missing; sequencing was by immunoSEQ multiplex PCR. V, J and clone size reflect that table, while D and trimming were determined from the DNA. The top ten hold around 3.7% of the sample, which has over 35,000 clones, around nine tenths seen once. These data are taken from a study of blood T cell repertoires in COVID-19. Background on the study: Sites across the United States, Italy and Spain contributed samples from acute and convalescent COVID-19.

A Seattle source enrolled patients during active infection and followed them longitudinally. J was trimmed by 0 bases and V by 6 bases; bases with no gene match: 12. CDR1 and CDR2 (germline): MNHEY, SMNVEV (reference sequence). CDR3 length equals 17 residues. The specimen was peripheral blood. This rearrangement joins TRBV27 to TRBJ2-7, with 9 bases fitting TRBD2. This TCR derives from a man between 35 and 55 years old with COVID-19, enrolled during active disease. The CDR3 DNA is TGTGCCAGCAGCTCGTCGCGGGGGGGACTGAACTCCTACGAGCAGTACTTC. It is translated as CASSSSRGGLNSYEQYF.